The rows below give T cell receptor beta chains drawn from one sample of a study of T-cell reconstitution after alpha-beta-depleted transplantation in children. TCRdb reprocessed the PCR reads via MiXCR and lists one record per CDR3 protein. Of a few hundred thousand distinct CDR3 sequences listed, about 9.4% are singletons. The specimen comprised PBMCs from the stem cell graft donor, sampled from the stem cell graft. The receptors stem from a human donor who donated a stem cell graft to a child with acute lymphoblastic leukemia. The conserved cysteine and the conserved F or W are not part of the CDR3 here. Fields, in order: V gene, J gene, CDR3 protein.

V: TRBV6-1
J: TRBJ1-5
CDR3: ASSGFSNQPQH

V: TRBV7-9
J: TRBJ2-7
CDR3: ASSTRGRPYEQY

V: TRBV20-1
J: TRBJ2-3
CDR3: SATSPQRGTDTQY

V: TRBV4-2
J: TRBJ2-7
CDR3: ASSQDLGLRSYEQY

V: TRBV29-1
J: TRBJ2-3
CDR3: SVERSTDTQY

V: TRBV27
J: TRBJ2-3
CDR3: ASSFPRGGPDTQY

V: TRBV20-1
J: TRBJ2-5
CDR3: SASLPSYQETQY

V: TRBV21-1
J: TRBJ2-4
CDR3: ASSKVSSGSLRIQY

V: TRBV27
J: TRBJ2-3
CDR3: ASSLSFTDTQY

V: TRBV20-1
J: TRBJ2-7
CDR3: SAKTPGNPYEQY

V: TRBV7-8
J: TRBJ2-1
CDR3: ASSDPGTPYNEQF

V: TRBV7-2
J: TRBJ2-3
CDR3: ASSSGGLMDTQY

V: TRBV18
J: TRBJ1-5
CDR3: ASSPGISNQPQH

V: TRBV7-2
J: TRBJ1-2
CDR3: ASSSHMVTGLGGYT

V: TRBV29-1
J: TRBJ2-4
CDR3: SAAGDNIQY

V: TRBV25-1
J: TRBJ2-2
CDR3: AASGNTGELF

V: TRBV20-1
J: TRBJ2-1
CDR3: SAWIVDEQF

V: TRBV5-1
J: TRBJ2-1
CDR3: ASSLLAGSHNEQF

V: TRBV30
J: TRBJ2-7
CDR3: AWTTGITYEQY

V: TRBV19
J: TRBJ1-5
CDR3: ASSISGGANQPQH

V: TRBV6-2/TRBV6-3
J: TRBJ1-1
CDR3: ASSYRTENTEAF

V: TRBV28
J: TRBJ2-3
CDR3: ASAQYTQY

V: TRBV14
J: TRBJ2-3
CDR3: ASSQEMAGVGGRTDTQY

V: TRBV5-1
J: TRBJ2-1
CDR3: ASSQAAGPYNEQF

V: TRBV7-2
J: TRBJ2-3
CDR3: ASSYTPSTDTQY

V: TRBV4-3
J: TRBJ2-7
CDR3: ASSQDDRDYEQY

V: TRBV5-1
J: TRBJ2-2
CDR3: ASSLNLGSNTGELF

V: TRBV5-6
J: TRBJ2-3
CDR3: ASRGTEKTYTDTQY

V: TRBV7-2
J: TRBJ2-7
CDR3: ASSLAVAGLAYEQY

V: TRBV15
J: TRBJ1-4
CDR3: ATSTRNGQGARQLF

V: TRBV12-3/TRBV12-4
J: TRBJ1-2
CDR3: ASSPHGDRDPNYGYT

V: TRBV7-9
J: TRBJ2-7
CDR3: ASSLVGLNGAYEQY

V: TRBV7-3
J: TRBJ1-6
CDR3: ASSRSRNSPLH

V: TRBV6-5
J: TRBJ1-2
CDR3: ASSYSALGGHSGYT

V: TRBV7-2
J: TRBJ2-4
CDR3: ASSLAGVLAKNIQY

V: TRBV4-1
J: TRBJ2-2
CDR3: ASSQGGRGQNTGELF

V: TRBV5-1
J: TRBJ2-7
CDR3: ASSLRAAPPYEQY

V: TRBV29-1
J: TRBJ2-7
CDR3: SVRTGLPSGQY

V: TRBV6-5
J: TRBJ2-1
CDR3: ASSYSIEFSSYNEQF

V: TRBV7-9
J: TRBJ2-1
CDR3: ASSYPHRAGGDNEQF

V: TRBV6-2/TRBV6-3
J: TRBJ1-5
CDR3: ASSLGGRQPQH